Detailed here is one T cell receptor (beta chain). Its target antigen remains unknown. One base away there is no much larger clone; base qualities are not given. The data derive from a study of T cell responses to AZD1222 COVID-19 vaccine (dated by TCRdb to about 2021). Broadly, across the study: AZD1222 recipients whose second dose came at about 4 weeks and those whose second dose came at about 12 weeks were combined into one group, since spike-specific TCR depth and breadth did not differ between the two schedules. Trial participants were enrolled by age into 18-55, 56-69 and 70-plus year subgroups, with roughly 160, 29 and 62 TCR-sequenced participants respectively. A total of just over 230 trial participants underwent TCR sequencing, of whom about 210 had received two doses of AZD1222 and roughly 26 had received two doses of the MenACWY control vaccine.

The CDR3 regions of human TCRbeta chains were analyzed by immunosequencing. Per the original workflow: Repertoire TCRs were checked for matches against a reference library of SARS-CoV-2-specific TCRs that had been generated using the MIRA antigen-specificity platform. Breadth meant the fraction of unique TCRs that were SARS-CoV-2-associated, whereas depth meant the fraction of total T cells that were SARS-CoV-2-associated. Using the MIRA data, every spike-specific TCR was mapped to the spike region that the TCR reacted to and assigned to either a CD4 or a CD8 class. Log10-transformed breadth and depth values were compared by one-way ANOVA with Sidak's multiple comparisons tests. The source is immuneACCESS, and TCRdb retained only in-frame sequences with V and J called. Part of the clones is not carried over; for the studies checked, unresolved V genes explain less than half of this, and the remainder is unexplained. From that table come the V and J calls and clone size; the DNA was used to work out D and trimming. The sample contains around 160,000 clones, around 91% of them found a single time. The leading ten clones occupy approximately 5.2% of the sample.

V was cut back by 5 bases and J by 0 bases, leaving a gap of 11 bases between them. The CDR3 spans 15 residues, from the cysteine through the phenylalanine. CDR3 DNA only is kept here, 45 bases in frame from base 1. CDR1 SNHLY and CDR2 FYNNEI are derived from the germline V gene. The time point label, as the study defines it: baseline before first vaccination. Vaccinee samples were obtained from the UK trials COV001 and COV002, which included a single-blind randomized controlled phase 2/3 trial of AZD1222 (ChAdOx1 nCoV-19) in healthy adults. Trial participant PBMC samples were collected at day 0 and day 28 after the second dose for TCRbeta chain sequencing. Results the study describes overall, beyond this receptor: Conclusions about previously exposed vaccinees were limited because only a handful of AZD1222 recipients were SARS-CoV-2 seropositive at baseline. Nearly half of unique spike-specific TCRs reportedly recognized epitopes outside regions mutated in the B.1.351 and B.1.1.7 variants. Vaccine-associated CD4 TCRs spanned the whole spike protein, with dominant responses in regions 160-218 and 743-854. In the small 56-69-year group, the increase in depth fell short of significance, most likely because of low power. After two AZD1222 doses, spike-specific TCR breadth and depth were significantly higher than at day 0 and than in MenACWY recipients. Because no day 14 peak-response samples were available, the repertoires could be characterized only after the peak T cell response. Participants were mostly white British and included more females than males, and it was suggested by the authors that clonal diversity may have been underestimated.

This specimen consisted of peripheral blood, obtained on day 0 of AZD1222 vaccination. This clonotype was sampled from an adult in good health. The V and J genes are TRBV2 and TRBJ2-4; TRBD2 might be the D gene, on 5 matching bases. CDR3 sequence: CASSFEGVAKNIQYF. In nucleotides, the sequence is TGTGCCAGCAGTTTTGAGGGTGTAGCCAAAAACATTCAGTACTTC.